The entry that follows covers one T cell receptor beta chain sequence. The target antigen is unknown. This record belongs to a study of cytomegalovirus exposure and HLA in healthy donors. Study in general: In a previous analysis, 110 million or so unique TCR beta sequences were found from some 180 million T cells. Within the Caucasian-associated ancestry cluster were under 85% of the approximately 390 genotyped donors.

Notes on the study in general: The classifier reportedly diagnosed cytomegalovirus status with high specificity and sensitivity.

J lost 2 bases, V lost 10 bases, and 11 bases had no gene match. The CDR3 is made up of 14 amino acids. Germline CDR1 and CDR2: SNHLY and FYNNEI. The PCR had 60 Vbeta and 13 Jbeta primers. Sequenced by immunoSEQ multiplex PCR; TCRdb stores in-frame clones only, minus some. Of 150,000 or so clones in the sample, 70% to 80% were seen once. Sequenced: PBMCs. This TCR was recovered from a man aged 35 to 55 in good health and CMV-seropositive. The gene calls are TRBV2 and TRBJ2-7, with 7 nucleotides matching TRBD2. The CDR3 is CATRLALGAYEQYF. DNA for the CDR3: TGTGCCACCCGACTAGCCTTGGGGGCCTACGAGCAGTACTTC.